The 25 T cell receptor beta chains below were found in one sample sequenced in a study of T cell repertoires in cytomegalovirus infection (dated by TCRdb to 2018 to 2020). The instrument given in TCRdb is Illumina HiSeq 1500. The public sequencing data were trimmed at Q25 with fastp and processed into clonotypes with MiXCR by TCRdb, which kept only in-frame beta chains. CDR3 protein duplicates are merged, each entry listing the most common genes and DNA. The sample table holds about 500,000 distinct CDR3 sequences, of which about 33% were seen once. The top ten clones comprise 15% to 20% of the sample. The sample's treatment or condition, from its label and the paper: in vitro stimulation with specific CMV peptide epitopes to enrich CMV-specific T cells. No antigen has been identified for these receptors. The sequenced sample was cultured PBMCs, obtained from culture after CMV antigen stimulation. These receptors were taken from a human donor in good health (CMV status not recorded). Some clones in this sample may be carry-over from other donors' samples.

This clonotype turned up a few times. The chain carries TRBV5-1 and TRBJ1-6; D is perhaps TRBD1 (5 bases). This CDR3 comprises 14 residues. CDR1 SGHRS and CDR2 YFSETQ come from the germline V gene. The V end was cut by 1 base, the J end by 7 bases, with 9 bases between. Here the CDR3 reads CASSLSGDNSPLHF. DNA of the CDR3: TGCGCCAGCAGCTTGTCGGGGGACAATTCACCCCTCCACTTT. Looking up the rest from reference TRBV5-1 and TRBJ1-6 gives the full variable domain: KAGVTQTPRYLIKTRGQQVTLSCSPISGHRSVSWYQQTPGQGLQFLFEYFSETQRNKGNFPGRFSGRQFSNSRSEMNVSTLELGDSALYLCASSLSGDNSPLHFGNGTRLTVT.

This clonotype was seen more than once but under ten times. The chain joins TRBV7-9 to TRBJ2-3; D gene ambiguous. Trimming removed 4 bases at V and 1 base at J, with 9 bases between. Germline assignment: CDR1 SEHNR and CDR2 FQNEAQ (reference sequence). CDR3 length: 14 residues. The DNA of the CDR3 is TGTGCCAGCAGCTACGCGCAACGCACAGATACGCAGTATTTT. Translation: CASSYAQRTDTQYF.

The chain joins TRBV18 to TRBJ1-3; 8 positions match TRBD1. The V and J ends lost 4 bases and 3 bases, in that order; junction bases with no gene match: 11. The CDR3 extends over 17 amino acids. Germline-derived CDR1 and CDR2 are KGHSH and LQKENI. CDR3 DNA: TGTGCCAGCTCACAACTTCCGGGACAGGCAGTTGGAAACACCATATATTTT. This translates into CASSQLPGQAVGNTIYF.

This chain uses TRBV6-1 with TRBJ2-5; 10 positions agree with TRBD1. This CDR3 is built from 16 residues. The junction had 6 bases not matched to a gene; V was cut back by 3 bases and J by 2 bases. Germline-derived CDR1 and CDR2 are MNHNS and SASEGT. The CDR3 sequence: CASSEAKGQGQETQYF. For the CDR3, the DNA is TGTGCCAGCAGTGAGGCCAAGGGACAGGGGCAAGAGACCCAGTACTTC.

The gene calls are TRBV15 and TRBJ2-1, with D unclear. Germline V lookup: CDR1 LNHNV, CDR2 YYDKDF (reference sequence). This CDR3 region has 15 residues. V was cut by 1 base and J by 2 bases, with 9 bases left in between. CDR3 nucleotide sequence: TGTGCCACCAGCAGAGTGCCAGCGCCCTACAATGAGCAGTTCTTC. It specifies CATSRVPAPYNEQFF.

This clonotype was counted a few times. The chain uses TRBV19 and TRBJ1-5; D perhaps matches TRBD1 (6 bases). This CDR3 is 13 amino acids long. Germline V lookup: CDR1 LNHDA, CDR2 SQIVND (reference sequence). Trimming cost V 11 bases and J 6 bases, with 17 bases left between them. CDR3 amino acids: CAVLPGVGQPQHF. For the CDR3, the DNA is TGTGCCGTTTTGCCAGGGGTCGGTCAGCCCCAGCATTTT.

CDR3 sequence: CASSFWTSGLSTDTQYF. The CDR3 DNA is TGTGCCAGCAGCTTTTGGACTAGCGGGCTTAGCACAGATACGCAGTATTTT. V and J are TRBV7-6 and TRBJ2-3, with TRBD2 identical over 11 bases. The V and J ends lost 3 bases and 0 bases, in that order; junction bases with no gene match: 5. The CDR3 covers 17 residues. CDR1 and CDR2 (germline): SGHVS, FNYEAQ. Filled out from reference TRBV7-6 and TRBJ2-3, the complete variable domain reads GAGVSQSPRYKVTKRGQDVALRCDPISGHVSLYWYRQALGQGPEFLTYFNYEAQQDKSGLPNDRFSAERPEGSISTLTIQRTEQRDSAMYRCASSFWTSGLSTDTQYFGPGTRLTVL.

This clonotype was detected only once. The chain uses TRBV6-2 or TRBV6-3 and TRBJ1-3; TRBD1 aligns across 7 bases. J lost 4 bases, V lost 5 bases, and 11 bases had no gene match. Germline V lookup: CDR1 MNHEY, CDR2 SVGEGT. This CDR3 has 16 amino acids. The DNA of the CDR3 is TGTGCCAGCAGTCAGGAATTCCGGGACAGAGGAAACACCATATATTTT. This translates into CASSQEFRDRGNTIYF.

This clonotype was seen more than once but under ten times. The chain is built from TRBV20-1 and TRBJ1-1; 7 bases are shared with TRBD1. J was trimmed by 7 bases and V by 3 bases; bases with no gene match: 5. This CDR3 has 12 amino acids. Germline V gives CDR1 DFQATT, CDR2 SNEGSKA (reference sequence). In nucleotides, the CDR3 is TGCAGTGCTAGTATGACAGGGAGTGAAGCTTTCTTT. Encoded protein: CSASMTGSEAFF.

The chain employs TRBV12-3 or TRBV12-4 and TRBJ2-3, with TRBD2 identical over 8 bases. This CDR3 comprises 14 residues. Trimming removed 6 bases from V and 5 bases from J; junction bases left unmatched: 7. CDR3 sequence: CASSRSGSGDTQYF. The CDR3 bases are TGTGCCAGCAGCCGGAGCGGGAGCGGAGATACGCAGTATTTT.

This clonotype was seen a few times. This chain joins TRBV7-2 and TRBJ1-5; maybe TRBD1 (5 bases). With 6 bases removed from V and 2 bases from J, the gap between germline ends came to 14 bases. There are 15 residues in the CDR3. Germline V gene lookup returns CDR1 SGHTA and CDR2 FQGNSA. The CDR3 nucleotides read TGTGCCAGCAGGACGGGGGGGGTTGGCAATCAGCCCCAGCATTTT. Encoded protein: CASRTGGVGNQPQHF.

The sample holds a few counts of this clonotype. The chain couples TRBV10-3 to TRBJ2-7; D tentatively fits TRBD1 or TRBD2 (6 bases each). Trimming cost V 8 bases and J 1 base, with 24 bases left between them. This CDR3 is built from 17 residues. The V gene's germline CDR1 is ENHRY and CDR2 SYGVKD. The CDR3 coding sequence is TGTGCCATCGGTCTCAAAGGGGTAACAGGGACTTCCTACGAGCAGTACTTC. Protein product: CAIGLKGVTGTSYEQYF.

CDR3: CASSQDPTNEQFF. The DNA for the CDR3 is TGTGCCAGCAGCCAAGATCCTACCAATGAGCAGTTCTTC. V and J are TRBV14 and TRBJ2-1; D ambiguous. The CDR3 runs 13 residues. Germline V gene lookup returns CDR1 SGHDN and CDR2 FVKESK. Deletions cut 0 bases from V and 6 bases from J, with 6 bases between.

J is TRBJ2-5 and V is TRBV6-5; maybe TRBD1 (6 bases). The V end lost 6 bases, the J end lost 7 bases, and 12 bases lay between the germline ends. This CDR3 contains 12 residues. Per the germline V gene, CDR1 is MNHEY and CDR2 is SVGAGI. In DNA form, the CDR3 reads TGTGCCAGCAGAAGGGGGACGGGGACCCAGTACTTC. The encoded protein is CASRRGTGTQYF.

There are a few counts of this clonotype. V and J are TRBV6-5 and TRBJ2-2, with no clear D. Looked up from germline, CDR1 is MNHEY and CDR2 is SVGAGI. V was clipped by 6 bases and J by 5 bases, with 13 bases between them. This CDR3 region has 14 residues. The CDR3 nucleotides are TGTGCCAGCAGCCGGGCACCTGAGACCGGGGAGCTGTTTTTT. This gives the protein CASSRAPETGELFF.

This clonotype has more than one count but fewer than ten. The gene calls are TRBV20-1 and TRBJ2-5; 12 nucleotides line up with TRBD2. V dropped 3 bases and J dropped 4; count of bases not matched to a gene: 6. The V gene's germline CDR1 is DFQATT and CDR2 SNEGSKA (reference sequence). The CDR3 extends over 15 amino acids. The CDR3, as DNA: TGCAGTGCTAGTCTAGCGGGAGGGCCAGTAGAGACCCAGTACTTC. The encoded protein is CSASLAGGPVETQYF.

This rearrangement joins TRBV28 to TRBJ1-1; D is unclear. CDR1 and CDR2 from the germline V gene are MDHEN and SYDVKM. V was trimmed by 2 bases and J by 7 bases, leaving 8 bases between them. The CDR3 is made up of 12 amino acids. CDR3 residues: CASSLPGVEAFF. CDR3 DNA: TGTGCCAGCAGTTTACCCGGGGTTGAAGCTTTCTTT.

This clonotype has a handful of counts. The V gene is TRBV2, the J gene TRBJ2-5, with D perhaps matching TRBD2 (7 bases). CDR3 length: 17 residues. Trimming left V 7 bases short and J 5 bases short, with 26 bases between. Per germline, CDR1 SNHLY and CDR2 FYNNEI. DNA of the CDR3: TGTGCCAGCAAAATGGGGATCTACGGGGGGCCATCGGAGACCCAGTACTTC. Its translation: CASKMGIYGGPSETQYF.

This clonotype was recorded a few times. This chain joins TRBV9 and TRBJ1-2, with D tentatively TRBD1 (5 bases). The CDR3 has 16 residues. Germline CDR1 is SGDLS and CDR2 is YYNGEE. Trimming cost V 1 base and J 0 bases, with 13 bases left between them. Here the CDR3 reads CASSVMSGVSNYGYTF. The CDR3 bases are TGTGCCAGCAGCGTAATGTCGGGGGTCTCTAACTATGGCTACACCTTC.

This clonotype was picked up a small number of times. This chain links TRBV10-3 with TRBJ2-7, with 8 bases identical to TRBD1. The germline V gene has CDR1 ENHRY and CDR2 SYGVKD. J lost 7 bases, V lost 10 bases, and 15 bases had no gene match. The CDR3 runs to 14 residues. CDR3 in DNA: TGTGCCAGCAGGGACAGGTTGGGATATGGGGAGCAGTACGTC. This gives the protein CASRDRLGYGEQYV.

This clonotype was detected ten times or more. This chain joins TRBV7-3 and TRBJ2-1; 7 nucleotides agree with TRBD1. The germline gives CDR1 SGHTA, CDR2 FQGTGA. Losses at the gene ends were 5 bases for V and 4 bases for J; bases not matched to a gene: 5. The CDR3 spans 14 residues. The CDR3 reads CASSRDRNYNEQFF. The CDR3 DNA is TGTGCCAGCAGCCGGGACAGAAATTACAATGAGCAGTTCTTC.

The chain has TRBV10-3 and TRBJ2-1; TRBD2 might be the D (6 bases). The germline V and J ends were trimmed by 4 bases and 5 bases, with 15 bases remaining between them. The germline V gene has CDR1 ENHRY and CDR2 SYGVKD. This CDR3 spans 15 amino acids. This chain's CDR3 is CAISASTSLHNEQFF. CDR3 coding DNA: TGTGCCATCAGTGCCTCGACTAGTCTCCACAATGAGCAGTTCTTC.

This rearrangement joins TRBV6-2 or TRBV6-3 to TRBJ2-6; 7 nucleotides align to TRBD2. This CDR3 is built from 15 residues. Looked up from germline, CDR1 is MNHEY and CDR2 is SVGEGT. Trimming removed 6 bases from V and 4 bases from J; junction bases left unmatched: 6. The CDR3 spells CASSVRGTGANVLTF. DNA for the CDR3: TGTGCCAGCAGCGTGCGGGGGACCGGGGCCAACGTCCTGACTTTC.

With regard to this clonotype: A read error may produce the germline difference seen at one junction end. The genes are TRBV4-3 and TRBJ2-7; TRBD2 is a possible D gene (6 bases). This CDR3 is 18 amino acids long. Germline CDR1 and CDR2: LGHNA and YSLEER. The CDR3 region has the DNA TGCGCCAGCGGCCAAGATCTTGTGACGGGAGAACTTACCTACGAGCAGTACTTC. Its translation: CASGQDLVTGELTYEQYF.

This clonotype appeared a few times. The chain is built from TRBV11-2 and TRBJ2-7; D is perhaps TRBD1 (6 bases). V lost 5 bases and J 1 base, leaving 12 bases between the germline ends. The CDR3 has 14 residues. Germline lookup yields CDR1 SGHAT and CDR2 FQNNGV. The CDR3 DNA reads TGTGCCAGCAGCCCAGGGGTGGGATCCTACGAGCAGTACGTC. Translation gives CASSPGVGSYEQYV.